This T cell receptor beta chain stems from a study of shared clonotypes between healthy human individuals. Regarding the study as a whole: The authors sampled blood alone, and tissue repertoires likely differ.

The CDR3 consists of 14 residues. CDR1 and CDR2 from the germline V gene are SGHNT and YYREEE (reference sequence). V lost 2 bases, J lost 6 bases, and 3 bases stayed unmatched. On this clone: The target antigen is unknown.

Clones were read by immunoSEQ multiplex PCR, and TCRdb kept only the in-frame ones, dropping some. The data show fewer than 600,000 clones, with about 74% seen just once and around 11% held by the top ten. Donors included only healthy HIV-negative adults lacking recent acute infections or vaccinations. The chain couples TRBV5-4 to TRBJ2-1; 9 nucleotides agree with TRBD2. This TCR came from a woman aged 40 to 55 in good health. Some clones in this sample may be carry-over from other donors' samples. Input material: PBMCs. Written as DNA, the CDR3 is TGTGCCAGCAGCTTAGGGACTAGCCTCAATGAGCAGTTCTTC. Residues: CASSLGTSLNEQFF.